This T cell receptor (beta chain) appears in the sequencing data of a study of blood T cell repertoires in COVID-19. Trimming took off 5 bases at V and 1 base at J, with 8 bases between the two ends. This CDR3 is 14 amino acids long. CDR1 and CDR2 from the germline V gene are LNHDA and SQIVND (reference sequence). Produced via immunoSEQ multiplex PCR; TCRdb's table is partial and in-frame only. The repertoire holds under 250,000 clones, 65% to 90% seen once, with around 2.5% in the top ten. Sequencing was carried out using peripheral blood. This TCR was recovered from a woman in her 70s with COVID-19, enrolled during active disease. The V gene is TRBV19, the J gene TRBJ2-2; D possibly corresponds to TRBD1 (6 bases). The CDR3 bases are TGTGCCAGTAGTCGACAGGAGAACACCGGGGAGCTGTTTTTT. Translation gives CASSRQENTGELFF. Using reference TRBV19 and TRBJ2-2 for the parts outside the CDR3, the full variable domain is DGGITQSPKYLFRKEGQNVTLSCEQNLNHDAMYWYRQDPGQGLRLIYYSQIVNDFQKGDIAEGYSVSREKKESFPLTVTSAQKNPTAFYLCASSRQENTGELFFGEGSRLTVL.